The rows below give T cell receptor beta chains drawn from one sample of a study of blood T cell repertoires in COVID-19. Method: immunoSEQ multiplex PCR; TCRdb's copy keeps in-frame clones and lacks some. The profile shows some 490,000 clones, approximately 85% of them singletons. Sequencing was performed on peripheral blood. These receptors were collected from a human donor in a cohort sampled during active COVID-19. Both conserved end residues are part of each CDR3. D genes are given only for firm matches. Size is omitted from some rows. Given values are once, few, many or a class for expanded clones.

abundance,d_gene,v_gene,j_gene,CDR3nt,CDR3aa
NA,NA,TRBV28,TRBJ2-1,TGTGCCAGCAGTCACTACCTTCGAGGGCCTGAGCAGTTCTTC,CASSHYLRGPEQFF
NA,NA,TRBV7-2,TRBJ1-2,TGTGCCAGCAGCTTAGTGGGGCGGAACCCCTATGGCTACACCTTC,CASSLVGRNPYGYTF
NA,NA,TRBV19,TRBJ2-7,TGTGCCAGTAGTACACAGGGTGGTTACGAGCAGTACTTC,CASSTQGGYEQYF
NA,NA,TRBV6-6,TRBJ2-1,TGTGCCAGCATTGCGAGGGTAGCGGATTACAATGAGCAGTTCTTC,CASIARVADYNEQFF
NA,TRBD1,TRBV2,TRBJ1-5,TGTGCCAGCAGCGAGACAGGGCGGAACCAGCCCCAGCATTTT,CASSETGRNQPQHF
once,NA,TRBV7-9,TRBJ1-1,TGTGCCAGCAGCTCTTTCCAGACATCTACCGAAGCTTTCTTT,CASSSFQTSTEAFF
NA,NA,TRBV6-5,TRBJ1-5,TGTGCCAGCAGTTACTCTCAGGGGAGCAATCAGCCCCAGCATTTT,CASSYSQGSNQPQHF
NA,TRBD2,TRBV7-2,TRBJ2-5,TGTGCCAGCAGCACTAGCGGGGCCCAGTACTTC,CASSTSGAQYF
NA,NA,TRBV7-9,TRBJ1-4,TGTGCCAGCAGCTTAGCGACGGCAGGGGTGCCGGAAAAACTGTTTTTT,CASSLATAGVPEKLFF
few,TRBD1,TRBV5-1,TRBJ2-7,TGCGCCAGCAGCTTGGGCGACAGGGACTACGAGCAGTACTTC,CASSLGDRDYEQYF
NA,TRBD1,TRBV7-2,TRBJ2-7,TGTGCCAGCAGCTTCCGGGACAGGGGTGGCCACGAGCAGTACTTC,CASSFRDRGGHEQYF
NA,TRBD1,TRBV5-1,TRBJ2-7,TGCGCCAGCAGCTTGGGGGGGACAGGGTTGTACGAGCAGTACTTC,CASSLGGTGLYEQYF
NA,NA,TRBV7-2,TRBJ2-5,TGTGCCAGCAGCTGGGAACAGGGAAGAAGGGAGACCCAGTACTTC,CASSWEQGRRETQYF
few,TRBD2,TRBV13,TRBJ2-7,TGTGCCAGCAGCTTAGGACTAGCGGGAGAATCGGGGCAGTACTTC,CASSLGLAGESGQYF
NA,NA,TRBV11-2,TRBJ1-1,TGTGCCAGCAGTCTTTGGGCCCCCCGGCGTATGAACACTGAAGCTTTCTTT,CASSLWAPRRMNTEAFF
NA,NA,TRBV19,TRBJ1-1,TGTGCCAGTAGTACCGGACAGTCGAACACTGAAGCTTTCTTT,CASSTGQSNTEAFF
NA,NA,TRBV6-2/TRBV6-3,TRBJ1-5,TGTGCCAGCAGTTACTCCAGTCCGGGGGCCCAGCATTTT,CASSYSSPGAQHF
once,TRBD2,TRBV10-3,TRBJ2-3,TGTGCCATCAGTGTGGGAGGGAGGACAGATACGCAGTATTTT,CAISVGGRTDTQYF
NA,NA,TRBV19,TRBJ2-2,TGTGCCAGTAGTATCGGTGTCCTAGCCGGGGAGCTGTTTTTT,CASSIGVLAGELFF
NA,NA,TRBV19,TRBJ2-1,TGTGCCAGTAGTATAGGGCGGAGCTCCTACAATGAGCAGTTCTTC,CASSIGRSSYNEQFF
NA,NA,TRBV4-2,TRBJ2-3,TGTGCCAGCAGCCAACCCTTTCGGGCTCAAGCGGCGACCACAGATACGCAGTATTTT,CASSQPFRAQAATTDTQYF
NA,NA,TRBV24-1,TRBJ1-4,TGTGCCACCAGCGACGGGTCGGAAAATGAAAAACTGTTTTTT,CATSDGSENEKLFF
NA,TRBD1,TRBV24-1,TRBJ2-3,TGTGCCACCAGTCCAGGGGGCAGGGGCACAGATACGCAGTATTTT,CATSPGGRGTDTQYF
NA,NA,TRBV2,TRBJ2-7,TGTGCCAGCAGTGTTCGGGTATCCGGGATCGAGCAGTACTTC,CASSVRVSGIEQYF
NA,TRBD2,TRBV9,TRBJ2-2,TGTGCCAGCAGCGAGGGACTAGCGGGAGGCCCGAACACCGGGGAGCTGTTTTTT,CASSEGLAGGPNTGELFF
NA,TRBD2,TRBV19,TRBJ2-1,TGTGCCACCTCCCCGGGGGGGCAGATCAATGAGCAGTTCTTC,CATSPGGQINEQFF
NA,TRBD1,TRBV7-8,TRBJ1-2,TGTGCCAGCAGGCGACAGGGGTTGTATGGCTACACCTTC,CASRRQGLYGYTF
NA,NA,TRBV9,TRBJ2-7,TGTGCCAGCAGCGCCTCTACTTCCCCGGGGGAGCAGTACTTC,CASSASTSPGEQYF
NA,NA,TRBV5-1,TRBJ2-3,TGCGCCAGCAGCCCGGACAGCGGAGGTACAGATACGCAGTATTTT,CASSPDSGGTDTQYF
NA,NA,TRBV19,TRBJ1-2,TGTGCCAGTAGTATAGCCGCAGGGGCTACTAACTATGGCTACACCTTC,CASSIAAGATNYGYTF
few,NA,TRBV7-2,TRBJ2-7,TGTGCCAGCAGCCCCGGGGGCTACGAGCAGTACTTC,CASSPGGYEQYF
NA,NA,TRBV15,TRBJ2-3,TGTGCCACCAGCAGAGGTGACAGATATTCCACAGATACGCAGTATTTT,CATSRGDRYSTDTQYF
NA,NA,TRBV7-2,TRBJ1-2,TGTGCCAGCAGCCCCACAAAGAACTATGGCTACACCTTC,CASSPTKNYGYTF
NA,NA,TRBV10-2,TRBJ1-6,TGCGCCAGCAGCCCTTCTCGGGAGGGTTCACCCCTCCACTTT,CASSPSREGSPLHF
NA,TRBD2,TRBV5-5,TRBJ2-1,TGTGCCAGCAGCTTGACTAGCGGGGGTAGCCGAGAGCAGTTCTTC,CASSLTSGGSREQFF
few,TRBD1,TRBV7-9,TRBJ1-5,TGTGCCAGCGGCAAGGACAGGGGGATTCAGCCCCAGCATTTT,CASGKDRGIQPQHF
NA,NA,TRBV28,TRBJ2-1,TGTGCCAGCAGTCCAAGGACTATGAGCTCCTACAATGAGCAGTTCTTC,CASSPRTMSSYNEQFF
NA,NA,TRBV14,TRBJ2-3,TGTGCCAGCAGCCAAGGACTTTCAACAGATACGCAGTATTTT,CASSQGLSTDTQYF
NA,NA,TRBV19,TRBJ1-5,TGTGCCAGTAGTCTCTTCACACCTAGCAATCAGCCCCAGCATTTT,CASSLFTPSNQPQHF